The clone carrying this T cell receptor beta chain occurred a few times. Its target is unknown. This entry belongs to a study of cytomegalovirus exposure and HLA in healthy donors. The overall study: A preliminary data release comprised 91 million or so unique TCRs obtained from HLA-typed donors. Whole-study results and caveats: V- and J-gene trimming in TCR beta was tied to a missense DCLRE1C variant by an analysis performed later. DRB1 had the most TCR associations and HLA-C the fewest, a later analysis found, with rates varying by HLA locus. According to an earlier analysis, most TCR beta V segments yielded productive rearrangements about 90% or about 30% of the time.

In the PCR, 60 Vbeta and 13 Jbeta primers were used. TCRdb's copy holds only in-frame clones and misses some; the assay was immunoSEQ multiplex PCR. The sample holds fewer than 200,000 clones, roughly 9.5% seen once. The sequenced sample consisted of PBMCs. The TCR originated in a woman aged 30 to 39 in good health and CMV-seropositive.

The CDR3 region is CASSVHRSGSNQPQHF. CDR3 DNA: TGTGCCAGCAGCGTCCACAGGTCCGGGAGCAATCAGCCCCAGCATTTT. V gene TRBV7-9 combines with J gene TRBJ1-5; D possibly corresponds to TRBD1 (5 bases). The CDR3 loop spans 16 amino acids. Looked up from germline, CDR1 is SEHNR and CDR2 is FQNEAQ (reference sequence). The V end lost 5 bases, the J end lost 1 base, and 15 bases lay between the germline ends.